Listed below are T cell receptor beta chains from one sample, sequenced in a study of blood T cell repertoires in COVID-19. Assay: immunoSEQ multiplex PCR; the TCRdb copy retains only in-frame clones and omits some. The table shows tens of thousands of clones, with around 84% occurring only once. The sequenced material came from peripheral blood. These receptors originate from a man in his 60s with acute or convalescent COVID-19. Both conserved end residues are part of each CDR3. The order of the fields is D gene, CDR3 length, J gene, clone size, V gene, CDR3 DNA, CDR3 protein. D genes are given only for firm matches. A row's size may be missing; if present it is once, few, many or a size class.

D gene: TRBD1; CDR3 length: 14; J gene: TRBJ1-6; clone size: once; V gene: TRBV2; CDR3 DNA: TGTGCCAGCAGTTACGGACAGGCTTTCTCACCCCTCCACTTT; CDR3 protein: CASSYGQAFSPLHF
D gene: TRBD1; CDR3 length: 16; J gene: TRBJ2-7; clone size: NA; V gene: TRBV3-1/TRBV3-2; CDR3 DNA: TGTGCCAGCAGCCCCTGGGGACAGCGTACCCTCTACGAGCAGTACTTC; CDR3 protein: CASSPWGQRTLYEQYF
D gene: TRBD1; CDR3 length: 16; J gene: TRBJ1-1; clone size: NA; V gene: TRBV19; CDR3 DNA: TGTGCCAGCGGCGGGGCAGGGGGCGTCATGAACACTGAAGCTTTCTTT; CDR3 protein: CASGGAGGVMNTEAFF
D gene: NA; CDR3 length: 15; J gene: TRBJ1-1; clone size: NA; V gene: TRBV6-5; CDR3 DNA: TGTGCCAGCAGTTACTCGGCCAGGGGAAATACTGAAGCTTTCTTT; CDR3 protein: CASSYSARGNTEAFF
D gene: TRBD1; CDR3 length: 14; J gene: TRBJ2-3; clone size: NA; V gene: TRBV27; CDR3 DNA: TGTGCCAGCAGGGGGACAGGGGAGGGAGATACGCAGTATTTT; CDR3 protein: CASRGTGEGDTQYF
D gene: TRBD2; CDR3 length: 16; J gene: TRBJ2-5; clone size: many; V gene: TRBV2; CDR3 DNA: TGTGCCACGCTACCCGGGACTAGCGGGGGGGAAGAGACCCAGTACTTC; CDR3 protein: CATLPGTSGGEETQYF
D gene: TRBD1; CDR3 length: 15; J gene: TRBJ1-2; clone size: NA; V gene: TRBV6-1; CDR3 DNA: TGTGCCAGCAGTGAAGGCCAAGGGGACAGGGGAGGCTACACCTTC; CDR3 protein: CASSEGQGDRGGYTF
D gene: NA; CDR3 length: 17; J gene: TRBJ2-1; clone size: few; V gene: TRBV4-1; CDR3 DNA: TGCGCCAGCAGCCAACCGAAGGGGGGGGCCACCTACAATGAGCAGTTCTTC; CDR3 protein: CASSQPKGGATYNEQFF
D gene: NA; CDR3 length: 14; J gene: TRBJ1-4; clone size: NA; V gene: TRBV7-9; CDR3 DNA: TGTGCCAGCAACACTAGGGGGTCGGGTGAAAAACTGTTTTTT; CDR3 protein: CASNTRGSGEKLFF
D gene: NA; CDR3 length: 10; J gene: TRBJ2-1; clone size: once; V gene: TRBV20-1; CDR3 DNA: TGCAGTGCTCTCAGTGTGGTACAGTTCTTC; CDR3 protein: CSALSVVQFF
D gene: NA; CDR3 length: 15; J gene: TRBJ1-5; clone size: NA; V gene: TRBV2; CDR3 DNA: TGTGCCAGCAGTGAATCCAGGGCATTTAATCAGCCCCAGCATTTT; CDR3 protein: CASSESRAFNQPQHF
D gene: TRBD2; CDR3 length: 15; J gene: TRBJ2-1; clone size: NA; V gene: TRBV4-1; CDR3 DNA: TGCGCCAGCAGGCTGCCGGGGGGCTCCTACAATGAGCAGTTCTTC; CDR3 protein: CASRLPGGSYNEQFF
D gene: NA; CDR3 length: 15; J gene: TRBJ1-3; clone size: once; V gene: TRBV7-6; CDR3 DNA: TGTGCCAGCAGCTTACGGAGTCACTCTGGAAACACCATATATTTT; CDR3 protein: CASSLRSHSGNTIYF
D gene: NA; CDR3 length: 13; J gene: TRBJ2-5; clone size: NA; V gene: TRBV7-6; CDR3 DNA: TGTGCCAGCAGTCGCGGGGGCCCAGAGACCCAGTACTTC; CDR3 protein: CASSRGGPETQYF
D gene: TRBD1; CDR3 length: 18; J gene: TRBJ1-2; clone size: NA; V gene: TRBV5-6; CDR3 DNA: TGTGCCAGCAGCCTGACCGGGACAGCTTCTATCTGGGCGAGGGGCTACACCTTC; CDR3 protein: CASSLTGTASIWARGYTF
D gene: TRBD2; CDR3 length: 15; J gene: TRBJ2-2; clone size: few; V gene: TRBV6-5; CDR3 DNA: TGTGCCAGCAGTTACTCGGCTAGCGGCACCGGGGAGCTGTTTTTT; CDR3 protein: CASSYSASGTGELFF
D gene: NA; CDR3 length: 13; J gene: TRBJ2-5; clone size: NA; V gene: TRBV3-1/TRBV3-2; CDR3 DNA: TGTGCCAGCAGCCAATCCCTTCAAGAGACCCAGTACTTC; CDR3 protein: CASSQSLQETQYF
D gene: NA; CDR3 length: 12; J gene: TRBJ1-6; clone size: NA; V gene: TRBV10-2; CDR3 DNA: TGCGCCAGCAGCCCCGGGAATTCACCCCTCCACTTT; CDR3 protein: CASSPGNSPLHF
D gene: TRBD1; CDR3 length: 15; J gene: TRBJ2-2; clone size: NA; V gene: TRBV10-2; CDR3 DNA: TGCGCCAGCAGAATGGGACAGGGCTTCGCCGGGGAGCTGTTTTTT; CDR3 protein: CASRMGQGFAGELFF
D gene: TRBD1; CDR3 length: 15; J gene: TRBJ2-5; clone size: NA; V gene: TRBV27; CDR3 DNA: TGTGCCAGCAGTCCTTGGACAGGTTTCAGGGAGACCCAGTACTTC; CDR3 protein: CASSPWTGFRETQYF
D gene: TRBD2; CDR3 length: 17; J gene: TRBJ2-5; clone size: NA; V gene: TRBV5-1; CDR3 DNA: TGCGCCAGCAGCTTATCTAGCGGGGGGATCTTTCAAGAGACCCAGTACTTC; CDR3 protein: CASSLSSGGIFQETQYF
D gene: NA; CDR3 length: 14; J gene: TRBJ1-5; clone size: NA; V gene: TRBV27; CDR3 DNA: TGTGCCAGCAGGGACAGCTGGAGAGATCAGCCCCAGCATTTT; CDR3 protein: CASRDSWRDQPQHF
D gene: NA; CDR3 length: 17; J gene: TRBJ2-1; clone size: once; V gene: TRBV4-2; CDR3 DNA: TGTGCCAGCAGCCGCATATCCGGGACAAAAGCCTACAATGAGCAGTTCTTC; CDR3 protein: CASSRISGTKAYNEQFF
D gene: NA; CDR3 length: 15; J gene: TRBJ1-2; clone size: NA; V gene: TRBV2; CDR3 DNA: TGTGCCAGCAGTGAAGCGGGCGGGGCTTCCTATGGCTACACCTTC; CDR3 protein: CASSEAGGASYGYTF
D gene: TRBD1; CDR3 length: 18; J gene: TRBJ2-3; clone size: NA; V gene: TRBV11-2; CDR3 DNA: TGTGCCAGCAGCTTAGAGGGACAGGGTACCCCTAGCACAGATACGCAGTATTTT; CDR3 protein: CASSLEGQGTPSTDTQYF
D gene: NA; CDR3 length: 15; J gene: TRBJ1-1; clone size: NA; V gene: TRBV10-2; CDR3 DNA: TGCGCCAGCAGTGAGTTGGCAGGCGAGAACACTGAAGCTTTCTTT; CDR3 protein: CASSELAGENTEAFF
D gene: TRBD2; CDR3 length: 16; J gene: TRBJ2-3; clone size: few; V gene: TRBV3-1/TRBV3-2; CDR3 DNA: TGTGCCAGCGGGACTAGCGGGGGAAAGGGCACAGATACGCAGTATTTT; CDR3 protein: CASGTSGGKGTDTQYF